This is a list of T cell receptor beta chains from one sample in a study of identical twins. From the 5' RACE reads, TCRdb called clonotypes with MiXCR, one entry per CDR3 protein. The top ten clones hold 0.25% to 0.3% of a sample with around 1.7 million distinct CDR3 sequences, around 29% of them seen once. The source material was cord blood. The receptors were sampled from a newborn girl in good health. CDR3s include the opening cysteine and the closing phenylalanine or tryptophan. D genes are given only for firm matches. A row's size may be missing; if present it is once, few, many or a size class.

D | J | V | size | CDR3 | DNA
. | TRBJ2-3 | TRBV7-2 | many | CASSSQSTDTQYF | TGTGCCAGCAGCTCCCAAAGCACAGATACGCAGTATTTT
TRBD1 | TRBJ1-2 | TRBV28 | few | CASSSYWTGRDYGYTF | TGTGCCAGCAGTTCCTACTGGACAGGGAGGGACTATGGCTACACCTTC
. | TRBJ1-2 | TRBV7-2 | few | CASSLLTGRGYGYTF | TGTGCCAGCAGCTTATTAACGGGGAGGGGATATGGCTACACCTTC
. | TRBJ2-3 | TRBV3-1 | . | CASSPARGTSTDTQYF | TGTGCCAGCAGCCCTGCGCGGGGCACTAGCACAGATACGCAGTATTTT
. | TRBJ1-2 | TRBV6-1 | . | CASSVQPGDYGYTF | TGTGCCAGCAGTGTCCAGCCGGGGGACTATGGCTACACCTTC
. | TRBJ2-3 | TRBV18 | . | CASSPPATSTRSTDTQYF | TGTGCCAGCTCACCACCGGCCACTAGCACCCGCAGCACAGATACGCAGTATTTT
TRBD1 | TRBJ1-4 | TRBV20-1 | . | CSARMTGGGEKLFF | TGCAGTGCTAGAATGACAGGGGGAGGTGAAAAACTGTTTTTT
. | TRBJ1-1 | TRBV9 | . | CASSVQQGWNTEAFF | TGTGCCAGCAGCGTACAACAGGGATGGAACACTGAAGCTTTCTTT
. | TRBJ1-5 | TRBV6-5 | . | CASSPWLDQPQHF | TGTGCCAGCAGTCCGTGGCTTGATCAGCCCCAGCATTTT
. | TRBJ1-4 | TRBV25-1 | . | CASTRGAEKLFF | TGTGCCAGCACCCGTGGTGCTGAAAAACTGTTTTTT
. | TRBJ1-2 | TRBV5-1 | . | CASSWGATGYTF | TGCGCCAGCAGCTGGGGGGCCACTGGCTACACCTTC
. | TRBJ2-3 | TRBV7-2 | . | CASSLGLPNTDTQYF | TGTGCCAGCAGCTTAGGGTTGCCCAACACAGATACGCAGTATTTT
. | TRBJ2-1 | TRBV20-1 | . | CSARGDITNNEQFF | TGCAGTGCTAGAGGGGACATCACAAACAATGAGCAGTTCTTC
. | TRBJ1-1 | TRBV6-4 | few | CASSDRVGIWTEAFF | TGTGCCAGCAGTGATAGAGTAGGAATTTGGACTGAAGCTTTCTTT
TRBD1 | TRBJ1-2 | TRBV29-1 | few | CSVGRGTGHGYTF | TGCAGCGTTGGTCGGGGGACAGGGCATGGCTACACCTTC
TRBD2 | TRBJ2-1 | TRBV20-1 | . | CSARDGGVAYNEQFF | TGCAGTGCTAGAGATGGGGGGGTCGCCTACAATGAGCAGTTCTTC
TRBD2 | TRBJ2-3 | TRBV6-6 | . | CASSYGGSGSWRDTQYF | TGTGCCAGCAGTTACGGGGGTAGCGGGAGTTGGCGAGATACGCAGTATTTT
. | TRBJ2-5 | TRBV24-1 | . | CATSDPGAGETQYF | TGTGCCACCAGTGATCCCGGAGCCGGGGAGACCCAGTACTTC
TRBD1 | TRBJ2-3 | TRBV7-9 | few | CASSPPGGEKDTQYF | TGTGCCAGCAGCCCCCCAGGGGGAGAAAAAGATACGCAGTATTTT
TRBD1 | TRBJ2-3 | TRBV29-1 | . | CSVGTGGRTDTQYF | TGCAGCGTGGGGACAGGGGGCAGAACAGATACGCAGTATTTT
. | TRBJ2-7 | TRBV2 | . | CACLEGDGAYEQYF | TGTGCCTGCCTCGAGGGAGACGGAGCCTACGAGCAGTACTTC
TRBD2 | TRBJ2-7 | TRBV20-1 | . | CSARGGLAGSSYEQYF | TGCAGTGCTAGGGGGGGACTAGCGGGAAGCTCCTACGAGCAGTACTTC
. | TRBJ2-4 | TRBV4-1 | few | CASTPFGLAKNIQYF | TGCGCCAGCACCCCGTTCGGTCTAGCCAAAAACATTCAGTACTTC
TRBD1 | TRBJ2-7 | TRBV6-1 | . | CASTWAGGNYEQYF | TGTGCCAGCACATGGGCAGGGGGCAACTACGAGCAGTACTTC
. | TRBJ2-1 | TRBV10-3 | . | CAISDTENEQFF | TGTGCCATCAGTGACACAGAGAATGAGCAGTTCTTC
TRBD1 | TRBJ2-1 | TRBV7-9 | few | CASSHRQGRSSYNEQFF | TGTGCCAGCAGCCATAGACAGGGAAGAAGCTCCTACAATGAGCAGTTCTTC
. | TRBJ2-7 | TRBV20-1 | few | CSADTSSGVYEQYF | TGCAGTGCTGATACTAGCAGCGGAGTGTACGAGCAGTACTTC
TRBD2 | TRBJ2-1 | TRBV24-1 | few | CATSAGGRVYNEQFF | TGTGCCACCAGTGCGGGCGGGAGGGTCTACAATGAGCAGTTCTTC
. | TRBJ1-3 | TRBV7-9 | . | CASSLETGNTIYF | TGTGCCAGCAGCTTAGAAACTGGAAACACCATATATTTT
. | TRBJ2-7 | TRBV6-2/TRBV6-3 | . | CASSYRGRTSYEQYF | TGTGCCAGCAGTTATAGGGGACGGACCTCCTACGAGCAGTACTTC
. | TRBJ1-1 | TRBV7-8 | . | CASSLLGGGAFF | TGTGCCAGCAGCTTATTAGGGGGTGGGGCTTTCTTT
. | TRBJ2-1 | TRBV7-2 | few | CASSPPVHEQFF | TGTGCCAGCAGCCCTCCTGTCCATGAGCAGTTCTTC
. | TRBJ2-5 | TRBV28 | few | CASSLLGGLETQYF | TGTGCCAGCAGTTTATTAGGGGGTCTGGAGACCCAGTACTTC
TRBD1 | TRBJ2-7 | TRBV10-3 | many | CAISLLGQRLAYEQYF | TGTGCCATCAGCCTTTTGGGACAGAGGCTTGCCTACGAGCAGTACTTC
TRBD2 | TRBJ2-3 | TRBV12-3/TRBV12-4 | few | CASTPVDAGGIIDTQYF | TGTGCCAGCACCCCGGTGGATGCGGGAGGGATTATAGATACGCAGTATTTT
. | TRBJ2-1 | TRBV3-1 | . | CASSRNGRGLVYNEQFF | TGTGCCAGCAGCCGCAACGGGCGGGGACTCGTCTACAATGAGCAGTTCTTC
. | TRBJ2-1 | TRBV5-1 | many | CASSSRGASYNEQFF | TGCGCCAGCAGCTCGCGGGGAGCCTCTTACAATGAGCAGTTCTTC
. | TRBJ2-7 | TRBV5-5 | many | CASSLGWTASYEQYF | TGTGCCAGCAGCTTGGGGTGGACAGCCTCCTACGAGCAGTACTTC
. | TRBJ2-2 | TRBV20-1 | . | CSASTTATGELFF | TGCAGTGCTAGCACGACAGCCACCGGGGAGCTGTTTTTT
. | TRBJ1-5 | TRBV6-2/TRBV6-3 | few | CASSYSGRDNQPQHF | TGTGCCAGCAGTTACTCCGGCAGGGACAATCAGCCCCAGCATTTT
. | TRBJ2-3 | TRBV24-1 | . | CATSDFEQGFTDTQYF | TGTGCCACCAGTGATTTCGAGCAGGGGTTCACAGATACGCAGTATTTT
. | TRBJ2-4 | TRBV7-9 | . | CASSSYSENLAKNIQYF | TGTGCCAGCAGTTCTTACAGCGAAAATTTAGCCAAAAACATTCAGTACTTC
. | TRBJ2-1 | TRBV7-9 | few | CASSLALSGNEQFF | TGTGCCAGCAGCTTAGCCCTAAGTGGGAATGAGCAGTTCTTC
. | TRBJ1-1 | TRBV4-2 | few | CASPAREGRNTEAFF | TGTGCCAGCCCGGCCAGGGAAGGGAGGAACACTGAAGCTTTCTTT
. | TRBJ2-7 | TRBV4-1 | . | CASSQPAQGSYEQYF | TGCGCCAGCAGCCAACCAGCACAGGGCTCCTACGAGCAGTACTTC
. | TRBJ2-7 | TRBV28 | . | CASSPLSPYYEQYF | TGTGCCAGCAGCCCTCTCTCCCCTTACTACGAGCAGTACTTC
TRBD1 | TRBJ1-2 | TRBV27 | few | CASSLSRTGNNYGYTF | TGTGCCAGCAGTTTATCCCGGACAGGGAATAACTATGGCTACACCTTC
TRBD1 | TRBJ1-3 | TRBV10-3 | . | CAIRGTAGNTIYF | TGTGCCATCAGGGGGACAGCAGGAAACACCATATATTTT
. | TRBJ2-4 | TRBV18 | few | CASSPVKDGPKNIQYF | TGTGCCAGCTCACCGGTAAAGGATGGACCCAAAAACATTCAGTACTTC
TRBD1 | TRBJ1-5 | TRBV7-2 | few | CASSLETGGGQPQHF | TGTGCCAGCAGCTTAGAAACAGGGGGTGGTCAGCCCCAGCATTTT
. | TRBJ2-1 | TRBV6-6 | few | CASSYRQRVFNEQFF | TGTGCCAGCAGTTACAGGCAGCGAGTATTTAATGAGCAGTTCTTC
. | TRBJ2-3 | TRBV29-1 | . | CSVEGFTTQYF | TGCAGCGTTGAAGGATTCACAACGCAGTATTTT
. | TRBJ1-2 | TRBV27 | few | CASSFGSGGYTF | TGTGCCAGCAGTTTTGGGTCAGGTGGCTACACCTTC
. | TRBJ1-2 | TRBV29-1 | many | CSVEDPAFNYGYTF | TGCAGCGTTGAAGATCCGGCCTTTAACTATGGCTACACCTTC
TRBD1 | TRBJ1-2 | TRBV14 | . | CTSSQQGQNNYGYTF | TGTACCAGCAGCCAACAGGGGCAAAATAACTATGGCTACACCTTC
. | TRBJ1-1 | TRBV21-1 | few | CASSKEGGMANTEAFF | TGTGCCAGCAGCAAAGAAGGGGGAATGGCGAACACTGAAGCTTTCTTT
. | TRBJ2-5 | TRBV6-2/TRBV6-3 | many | CASSYGSRQETQYF | TGTGCCAGCAGTTACGGTAGCAGACAAGAGACCCAGTACTTC
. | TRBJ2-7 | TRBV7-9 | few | CASSRRPGSANDEQYF | TGTGCCAGCAGCCGACGACCGGGGTCGGCTAACGACGAGCAGTACTTC
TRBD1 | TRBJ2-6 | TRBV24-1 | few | CATSDFAGGVSGANVLTF | TGTGCCACCAGTGATTTCGCAGGGGGTGTCTCTGGGGCCAACGTCCTGACTTTC
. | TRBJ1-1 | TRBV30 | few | CAWSPLGLEAFF | TGTGCCTGGAGTCCCCTTGGACTTGAAGCTTTCTTT